This T cell receptor (beta chain) was recorded in a study of T cells after yellow fever vaccination. Whole-study context: Each low-cell-number fraction was prepared by means of SMART-Seq v4 Ultra Low Input. Notes on the study in general: The CD4 and CD8 compartments had a small share of their clonotypes in common. The study noted that FACS-sorted repertoires could contain abundant clonotypes contaminating from the bulk population.

This clonotype occurred a few times. Its antigen is unidentified. Using its own MiXCR run on the 5' RACE reads, TCRdb lists one record per CDR3 protein. The profile shows approximately 330,000 distinct CDR3 sequences, 12% of them singletons. This clonotype was sampled from a young man who received the YFV17D yellow fever vaccine. Material: CD4+ T cells sorted from PBMCs, obtained 15 days after the yellow fever booster vaccination.

This CDR3 reads CASSPDRYEQYF. CDR3 nucleotide sequence: TGTGCCAGCAGCCCGGACCGCTACGAGCAGTACTTC. V is TRBV7-9 and J is TRBJ2-7; no clear D. Trimming removed 5 bases at V and 3 bases at J, with 8 bases between. Germline CDR1 SEHNR, CDR2 FQNEAQ (reference sequence). The CDR3 is 12 residues long.